These 24 T cell receptor beta chains were sequenced from one sample in a study of cytomegalovirus exposure and HLA in healthy donors. This PCR relied on a set of 60 Vbeta primers and 13 Jbeta primers. Clones were sequenced by immunoSEQ multiplex PCR, and TCRdb holds only the in-frame ones, with some missing. The sample lists about 140,000 clones, 75% occurring once. The sequenced sample was PBMCs. Receptors originate from a man aged 18 to 29 in good health and CMV-seropositive.

The CDR3 sequence: CASSLELGGIQYF. The CDR3 bases are TGCGCCAGCAGCTTGGAATTGGGGGGCATTCAGTACTTC. The rearrangement joins TRBV5-1 to TRBJ2-4, with D tentatively TRBD2 (6 bases). Germline CDR1 and CDR2: SGHRS and YFSETQ. The V and J ends lost 0 bases and 9 bases respectively, with 10 bases between them. The CDR3 consists of 13 residues.

Worth noting for this clone: The junction departs from germline at one end; a sequencing error may be responsible. V gene TRBV9 combines with J gene TRBJ2-1; 8 bases are a match to TRBD2. Germline-derived CDR1 and CDR2 are SGDLS and YYNGEE. CDR3 length: 15 amino acids. CDR3 bases: TGTTCCAGCAGCGAGACCCATCGGGAGGGCCATGAGCAGTTCTTC. It encodes CSSSETHREGHEQFF.

This chain links TRBV11-2 with TRBJ2-1, with a weak D call TRBD1 (6 bases). Trimming removed 1 base from V and 0 bases from J, with 7 bases in between. The CDR3 totals 15 residues. The germline gives CDR1 SGHAT, CDR2 FQNNGV. DNA for the CDR3: TGTGCCAGCAGCTTAGGGACAGTCTCCTACAATGAGCAGTTCTTC. Translation: CASSLGTVSYNEQFF.

The V gene is TRBV30, the J gene TRBJ1-2; the match to TRBD1 covers 7 bases. Germline V lookup: CDR1 GTSNPN, CDR2 SVGIG (reference sequence). This CDR3 is 13 amino acids long. V lost 3 bases to trimming and J lost 8 bases; unmatched junction nucleotides: 9. The CDR3 nucleotides read TGTGCCTGGAGCAAGACAGGGACTCGCGGCTACACCTTC. This codes for CAWSKTGTRGYTF.

This chain uses TRBV19 with TRBJ2-5; D perhaps matches TRBD2 (5 bases). V lost 7 bases, J lost 5 bases, and 8 bases lay in between. This CDR3 is built from 11 residues. From germline, CDR1 is LNHDA and CDR2 SQIVND (reference sequence). This chain's CDR3 is CASTAGETQYF. In nucleotides, the CDR3 is TGTGCCAGTACCGCGGGTGAGACCCAGTACTTC. The full variable domain, with the rest looked up from reference TRBV19 and TRBJ2-5, is DGGITQSPKYLFRKEGQNVTLSCEQNLNHDAMYWYRQDPGQGLRLIYYSQIVNDFQKGDIAEGYSVSREKKESFPLTVTSAQKNPTAFYLCASTAGETQYFGPGTRLLVL.

This chain joins TRBV30 and TRBJ2-7; D is unresolved. The CDR3 has 12 residues. The V gene lost 0 bases and the J gene lost 2 bases, with 5 bases spanning the gap. Germline assignment: CDR1 GTSNPN and CDR2 SVGIG (reference sequence). This CDR3 reads CAWSVSAYEQYF. CDR3 DNA: TGTGCCTGGAGTGTGTCAGCCTACGAGCAGTACTTC.

The CDR3 nucleotides read TGTGCCAGCGGACAGCCCAACACAGATACGCAGTATTTT. Amino acid sequence: CASGQPNTDTQYF. V is TRBV28 and J is TRBJ2-3; TRBD1 is a possible D gene (6 bases). V dropped 8 bases and J dropped 2 bases, with 11 bases sitting between them. This CDR3 spans 13 amino acids. Looked up from germline, CDR1 is MDHEN and CDR2 is SYDVKM.

The V call is TRBV14, the J call TRBJ2-1; TRBD2 matches at 7 bases. Germline loops: CDR1 SGHDN, CDR2 FVKESK. V shed 0 bases, J shed 4 bases, and the junction held 6 bases outside the gene matches. This CDR3 comprises 16 residues. Here the CDR3 reads CASSQEWRGKYNEQFF. CDR3 nucleotides: TGTGCCAGCAGCCAAGAATGGCGGGGGAAGTACAATGAGCAGTTCTTC.

The genes are TRBV6-4 and TRBJ1-5, with D perhaps matching TRBD1 (5 bases). The CDR3 sequence is 15 residues long. Germline CDR1 reads MRHNA; CDR2 reads SNTAGT. With 6 bases removed from V and 3 bases from J, the gap between germline ends came to 15 bases. The CDR3 region has the DNA TGTGCCAGCAGCTCCCCAGGGCCCTACAATCAGCCCCAGCATTTT. It is translated as CASSSPGPYNQPQHF.

This clone was recorded a few times. The chain combines TRBV7-6 with TRBJ2-7; 7 bases agree with TRBD2. Germline V lookup: CDR1 SGHVS, CDR2 FNYEAQ. This CDR3 spans 13 amino acids. With 0 bases clipped from V and 5 bases from J, the junction kept 1 base outside the gene matches. The DNA of the CDR3 is TGTGCCAGCAGCTTAGCGGGACTAAACGAGCAGTACTTC. This translates into CASSLAGLNEQYF. Combining the CDR3 with reference TRBV7-6 and TRBJ2-7 gives the whole variable domain GAGVSQSPRYKVTKRGQDVALRCDPISGHVSLYWYRQALGQGPEFLTYFNYEAQQDKSGLPNDRFSAERPEGSISTLTIQRTEQRDSAMYRCASSLAGLNEQYFGPGTRLTVT.

The J gene is TRBJ1-3, the V gene TRBV28; D remains ambiguous. Trimming pared 8 bases from V and 3 bases from J, leaving 8 bases between. Germline-derived CDR1 and CDR2 are MDHEN and SYDVKM. The CDR3 runs 12 residues. CDR3 in DNA: TGTGCCAGCTATAATATTGGAAACACCATATATTTT. It specifies CASYNIGNTIYF.

The chain uses TRBV15 and TRBJ2-1; a weak D match, TRBD2 (7 bases). The CDR3 sequence is 15 residues long. V dropped 3 bases and J dropped 9 bases, with 18 bases sitting between them. Germline V gene lookup returns CDR1 LNHNV and CDR2 YYDKDF (reference sequence). The chain's CDR3 is CATSRNTLGGGEQFF. Written as DNA, the CDR3 is TGTGCCACCAGCAGGAATACACTAGGGGGGGGTGAGCAGTTCTTC.

This clone was seen only once. The chain is built from TRBV4-2 and TRBJ2-1; a possible D gene is TRBD2 (6 bases). There are 17 residues in the CDR3. V shed 0 bases and J shed 2 bases, with 14 bases lying between them. The germline V gene has CDR1 LGHNA and CDR2 YNFKEQ. CDR3 loop: CASSQEGGGSPYNEQFF. The CDR3 region has the DNA TGTGCCAGCAGCCAAGAAGGTGGGGGGAGCCCCTACAATGAGCAGTTCTTC.

This clone has just one count. The chain links TRBV27 to TRBJ1-6; tentative D call: TRBD1 (5 bases). The CDR3 runs 15 residues. V was pared by 3 bases and J by 7 bases, with 13 bases between. From germline, CDR1 is MNHEY and CDR2 SMNVEV (reference sequence). CDR3 nucleotides: TGTGCCAGCAGTTTCCAGGGAGGGCGCAATTCACCCCTCCACTTT. It codes for CASSFQGGRNSPLHF.

The chain joins TRBV5-1 to TRBJ2-7; TRBD1 matches 8 bases. The CDR3 loop spans 14 amino acids. Germline V gene lookup returns CDR1 SGHRS and CDR2 YFSETQ. V lost 2 bases, J lost 6 bases, and 7 bases stayed unmatched. The CDR3 sequence: CASSLNSQGVEQYF. The DNA of the CDR3 is TGCGCCAGCAGCTTAAATTCACAGGGGGTCGAGCAGTACTTC.

V and J are TRBV5-4 and TRBJ2-1; no reliable D call. This CDR3 is 14 amino acids long. V lost 1 base, J lost 0 bases, and 5 bases lay in between. The V gene's germline CDR1 is SGHNT and CDR2 YYREEE (reference sequence). As DNA, the CDR3 is TGTGCCAGCAGCTTGCGGAGCTCCTACAATGAGCAGTTCTTC. Its protein is CASSLRSSYNEQFF.

Here the CDR3 DNA reads TGTGCCAGCACCCCCGGGGTCCCAGATACGCAGTATTTT. It translates to CASTPGVPDTQYF. The chain links TRBV28 to TRBJ2-3, with D perhaps TRBD2 (5 bases). CDR3 length: 13 residues. Looked up from germline, CDR1 is MDHEN and CDR2 is SYDVKM. The V end was cut by 7 bases, the J end by 4 bases, with 12 bases between.

This clone has only a few counts. The chain joins TRBV19 to TRBJ2-1; 8 positions match TRBD1. The CDR3 runs to 15 residues. Germline V gene lookup returns CDR1 LNHDA and CDR2 SQIVND (reference sequence). V lost 10 bases, J lost 0 bases, and 8 bases stayed unmatched. The CDR3 DNA reads as TGTGCCACCAGGGGGCGGGCAAGCTCCTACAATGAGCAGTTCTTC. Its translation: CATRGRASSYNEQFF. The whole variable domain, filled in from reference TRBV19 and TRBJ2-1, reads DGGITQSPKYLFRKEGQNVTLSCEQNLNHDAMYWYRQDPGQGLRLIYYSQIVNDFQKGDIAEGYSVSREKKESFPLTVTSAQKNPTAFYLCATRGRASSYNEQFFGPGTRLTVL.

V and J are TRBV11-2 and TRBJ2-1; possibly TRBD2 for D (6 bases). Germline values: CDR1 SGHAT, CDR2 FQNNGV. The V gene lost 2 bases and the J gene lost 4 bases, with 21 bases spanning the gap. The CDR3 sequence is 18 residues long. Here the CDR3 reads CASSLKSWTGDNYNEQFF. For the CDR3, the DNA is TGTGCCAGCAGCTTAAAGAGTTGGACGGGAGATAATTACAATGAGCAGTTCTTC.

The chain links TRBV7-8 to TRBJ2-1, with 10 bases aligning to TRBD2. Germline V gene lookup returns CDR1 SGHVS and CDR2 FQNEAQ. The CDR3 is 19 amino acids. With 5 bases clipped from V and 5 bases from J, the junction kept 18 bases outside the gene matches. The CDR3 loop is CASSEEAGGPRKIDNEQFF. The CDR3, as DNA: TGTGCCAGCAGCGAGGAAGCGGGAGGGCCGAGAAAAATTGACAATGAGCAGTTCTTC.

This CDR3 is CASSEWVEGGNTGELFF. In DNA, the CDR3 is TGTGCCAGCAGTGAATGGGTCGAAGGGGGTAACACCGGGGAGCTGTTTTTT. The V and J genes are TRBV2 and TRBJ2-2; possible D gene TRBD1, 6 bases. V was cut by 2 bases and J by 2 bases, with 15 bases left in between. There are 17 residues in the CDR3. Germline V gene data show CDR1 as SNHLY and CDR2 as FYNNEI.

This chain connects TRBV6-5 to TRBJ1-1; TRBD1 matches at 9 bases. The V gene end was trimmed by 6 bases and the J gene end by 8 bases; junction bases not matched to a gene: 13. The CDR3 loop spans 15 amino acids. The germline CDR1 and CDR2 sequences are MNHEY and SVGAGI. The CDR3 DNA sequence: TGTGCCAGCAGCCTAGACAGGGGGGGGATCGGGGAAGCTTTCTTT. It translates to CASSLDRGGIGEAFF.

The sample holds a few counts of this clone. This chain links TRBV5-5 with TRBJ1-1; 10 bases are a match to TRBD1. Trimming at V came to 4 bases and at J to 10 bases, leaving 13 bases not matched to a gene. From germline, CDR1 is SGHKS and CDR2 YYEKEE (reference sequence). The CDR3 totals 15 residues. CDR3 in amino acids: CASSQRDRGDSGAFF. Here the CDR3 DNA reads TGTGCCAGCAGCCAGAGGGACAGGGGAGATTCCGGAGCTTTCTTT. The whole variable domain, remainder taken from reference TRBV5-5 and TRBJ1-1, is DAGVTQSPTHLIKTRGQQVTLRCSPISGHKSVSWYQQVLGQGPQFIFQYYEKEERGRGNFPDRFSARQFPNYSSELNVNALLLGDSALYLCASSQRDRGDSGAFFGQGTRLTVV.

J is TRBJ1-2 and V is TRBV10-3; D possibly corresponds to TRBD1 (6 bases). The CDR3 length is 16 residues. Germline values: CDR1 ENHRY, CDR2 SYGVKD. Trimming removed 5 bases at V and 5 bases at J, with 21 bases between. As DNA, the CDR3 is TGTGCCATCAGTACCACAGAGCGGGGGGCAATTTATGGCTACACCTTC. Protein sequence: CAISTTERGAIYGYTF.